A selection of T cell receptor beta chains follows, all from one sample in a study of Ad26.COV2.S vaccination and SARS-CoV-2 variants. Produced via immunoSEQ multiplex PCR; TCRdb's table is partial and in-frame only. The repertoire holds 300,000 to 350,000 clones, with roughly 80% as singletons. Material: peripheral blood, obtained in a trial of Ad26.COV2.S vaccine versus placebo. These receptor sequences come from a person aged 18-60 years who received the Ad26.COV2.S COVID-19 vaccine or a placebo. The conserved cysteine and the conserved F or W are not part of the CDR3 here. The D gene is left open where the match is weak.

. TRBJ1-2 TRBV19 ASRRGERYYGYT
. TRBJ2-7 TRBV7-9 ASSSATGEQY
. TRBJ1-2 TRBV29-1 SAEYVYGYT
. TRBJ1-2 TRBV2 ASRLQGTGS
. TRBJ2-5 TRBV11-2 ASSLAVTQY
. TRBJ2-2 TRBV2 ASSDGAAHTGELF
. TRBJ1-1 TRBV29-1 SVERGRGNTEAF
TRBD1 TRBJ2-2 TRBV6-5 ASSSGTGGNTGELF
. TRBJ2-5 TRBV19 ASSRGGWYQETQY
TRBD1 TRBJ1-6 TRBV14 ASSSRQGPNSPLH